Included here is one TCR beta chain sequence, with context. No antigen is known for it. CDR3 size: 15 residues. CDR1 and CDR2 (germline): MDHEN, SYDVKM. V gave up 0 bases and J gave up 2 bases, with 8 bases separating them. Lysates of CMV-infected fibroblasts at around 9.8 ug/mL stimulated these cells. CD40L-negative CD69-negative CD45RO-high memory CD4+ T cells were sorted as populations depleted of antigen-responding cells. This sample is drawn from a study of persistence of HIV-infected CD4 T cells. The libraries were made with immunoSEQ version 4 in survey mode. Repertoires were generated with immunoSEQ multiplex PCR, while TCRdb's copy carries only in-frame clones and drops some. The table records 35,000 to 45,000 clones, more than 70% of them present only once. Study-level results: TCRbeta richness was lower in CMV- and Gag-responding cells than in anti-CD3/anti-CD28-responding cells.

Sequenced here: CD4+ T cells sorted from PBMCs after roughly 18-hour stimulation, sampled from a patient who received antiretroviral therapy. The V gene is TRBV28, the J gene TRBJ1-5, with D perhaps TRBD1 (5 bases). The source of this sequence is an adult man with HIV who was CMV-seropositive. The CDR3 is CASSLWGGGNQPQHF. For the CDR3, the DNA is TGTGCCAGCAGTTTATGGGGGGGAGGCAATCAGCCCCAGCATTTT.